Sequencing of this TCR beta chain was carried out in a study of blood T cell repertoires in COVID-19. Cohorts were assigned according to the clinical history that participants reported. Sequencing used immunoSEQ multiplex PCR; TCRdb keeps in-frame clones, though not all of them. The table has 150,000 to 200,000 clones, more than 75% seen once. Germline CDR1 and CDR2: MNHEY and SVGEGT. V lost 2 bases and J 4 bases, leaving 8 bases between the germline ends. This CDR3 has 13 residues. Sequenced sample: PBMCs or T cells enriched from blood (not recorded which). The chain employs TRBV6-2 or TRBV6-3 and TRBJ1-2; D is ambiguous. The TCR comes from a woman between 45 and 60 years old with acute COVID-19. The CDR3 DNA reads TGTGCCAGCAGTTACGGGGAGGGCTATGGCTACACCTTC. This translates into CASSYGEGYGYTF.